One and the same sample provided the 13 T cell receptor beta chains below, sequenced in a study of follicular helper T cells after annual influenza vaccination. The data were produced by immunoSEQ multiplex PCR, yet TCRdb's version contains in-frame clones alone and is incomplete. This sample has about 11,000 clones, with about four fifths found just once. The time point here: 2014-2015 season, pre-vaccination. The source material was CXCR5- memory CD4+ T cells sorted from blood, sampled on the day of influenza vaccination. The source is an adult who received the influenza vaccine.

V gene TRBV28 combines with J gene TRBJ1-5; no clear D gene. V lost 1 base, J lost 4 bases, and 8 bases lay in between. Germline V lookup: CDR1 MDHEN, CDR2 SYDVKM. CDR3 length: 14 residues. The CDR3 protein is CASSLSNRNQPQHF. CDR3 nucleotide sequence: TGTGCCAGCAGTTTATCCAACCGAAATCAGCCCCAGCATTTT.

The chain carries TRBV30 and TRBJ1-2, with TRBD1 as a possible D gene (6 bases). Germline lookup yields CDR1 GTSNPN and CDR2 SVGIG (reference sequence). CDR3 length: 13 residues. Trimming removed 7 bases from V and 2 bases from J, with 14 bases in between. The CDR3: CASFRGVNYGYTF. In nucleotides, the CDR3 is TGTGCCTCATTCAGGGGTGTCAACTATGGCTACACCTTC.

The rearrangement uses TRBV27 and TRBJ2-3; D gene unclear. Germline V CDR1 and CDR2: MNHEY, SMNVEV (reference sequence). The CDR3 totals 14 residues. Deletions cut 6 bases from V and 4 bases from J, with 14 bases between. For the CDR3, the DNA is TGTGCCAGCAGCCATTTGCAGGTCGCAGATACGCAGTATTTT. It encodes CASSHLQVADTQYF.

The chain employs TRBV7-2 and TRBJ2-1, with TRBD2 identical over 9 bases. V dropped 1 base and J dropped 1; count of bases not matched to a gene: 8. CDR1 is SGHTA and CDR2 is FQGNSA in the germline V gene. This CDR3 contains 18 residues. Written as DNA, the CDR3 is TGTGCCAGCAGCTTAGTGTCTAGCGGGGTAAGGTCCTACAATGAGCAGTTCTTC. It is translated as CASSLVSSGVRSYNEQFF.

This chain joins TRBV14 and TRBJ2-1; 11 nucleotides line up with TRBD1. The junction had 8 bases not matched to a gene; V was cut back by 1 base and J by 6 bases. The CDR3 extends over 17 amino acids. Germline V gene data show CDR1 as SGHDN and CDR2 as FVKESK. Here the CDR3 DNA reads TGTGCCAGCAGCCAAGGGGGCCCGGGACAGGGGGTCAATGAGCAGTTCTTC. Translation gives CASSQGGPGQGVNEQFF.

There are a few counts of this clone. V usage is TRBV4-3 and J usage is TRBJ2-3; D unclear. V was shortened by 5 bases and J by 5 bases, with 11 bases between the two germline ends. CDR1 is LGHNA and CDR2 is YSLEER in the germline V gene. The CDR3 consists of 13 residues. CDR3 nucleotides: TGCGCCAGCAGCGGTCACCGAGGAGATACGCAGTATTTT. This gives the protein CASSGHRGDTQYF.

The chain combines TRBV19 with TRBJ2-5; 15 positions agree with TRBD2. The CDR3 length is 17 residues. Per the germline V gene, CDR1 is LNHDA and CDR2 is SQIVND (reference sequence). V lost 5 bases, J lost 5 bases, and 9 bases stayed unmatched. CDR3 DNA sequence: TGTGCCAGTAGTTCCGGGACTAGCGGGGGGCTAGGGGAGACCCAGTACTTC. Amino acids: CASSSGTSGGLGETQYF.

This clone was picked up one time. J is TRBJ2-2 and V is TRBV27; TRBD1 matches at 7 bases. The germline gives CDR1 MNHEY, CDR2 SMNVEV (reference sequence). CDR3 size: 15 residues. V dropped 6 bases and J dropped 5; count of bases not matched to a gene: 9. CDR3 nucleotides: TGTGCCAGCAGACCCCGACAGGGTGGTACCGGGGAGCTGTTTTTT. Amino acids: CASRPRQGGTGELFF.

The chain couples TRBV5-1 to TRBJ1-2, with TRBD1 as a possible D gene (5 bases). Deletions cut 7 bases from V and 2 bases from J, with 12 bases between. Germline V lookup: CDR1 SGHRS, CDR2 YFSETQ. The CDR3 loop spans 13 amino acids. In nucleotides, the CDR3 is TGCGCCAGCGGACGGGACTTAAACTATGGCTACACCTTC. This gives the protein CASGRDLNYGYTF.

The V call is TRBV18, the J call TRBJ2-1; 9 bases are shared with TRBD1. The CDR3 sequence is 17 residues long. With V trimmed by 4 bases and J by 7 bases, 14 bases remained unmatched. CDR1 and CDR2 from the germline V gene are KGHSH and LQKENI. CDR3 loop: CASSLSSGTGTANEQFF. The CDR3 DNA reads TGTGCCAGCTCACTGAGCTCCGGGACAGGGACGGCGAATGAGCAGTTCTTC. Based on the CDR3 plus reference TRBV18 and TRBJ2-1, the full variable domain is NAGVMQNPRHLVRRRGQEARLRCSPMKGHSHVYWYRQLPEEGLKFMVYLQKENIIDESGMPKERFSAEFPKEGPSILRIQQVVRGDSAAYFCASSLSSGTGTANEQFFGPGTRLTVL.

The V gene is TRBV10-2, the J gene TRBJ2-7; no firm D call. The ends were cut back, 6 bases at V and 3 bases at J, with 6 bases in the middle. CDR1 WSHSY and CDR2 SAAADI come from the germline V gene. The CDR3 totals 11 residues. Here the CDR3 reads CASRQNYEQYF. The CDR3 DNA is TGCGCCAGCAGGCAAAACTACGAGCAGTACTTC.

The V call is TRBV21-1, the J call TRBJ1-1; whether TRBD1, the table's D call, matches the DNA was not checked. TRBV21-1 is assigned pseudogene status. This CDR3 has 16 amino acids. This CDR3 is CASSKAYLGTGFCAFF. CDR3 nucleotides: TGTGCCAGCAGCAAAGCTTACTTGGGGACAGGGTTCTGCGCTTTCTTT.

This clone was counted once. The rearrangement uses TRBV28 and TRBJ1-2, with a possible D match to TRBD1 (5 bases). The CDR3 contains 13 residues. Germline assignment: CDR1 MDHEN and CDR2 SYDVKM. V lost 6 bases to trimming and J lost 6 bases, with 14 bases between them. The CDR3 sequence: CASSSGTSNGYTF. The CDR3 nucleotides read TGTGCCAGCAGCTCCGGGACTTCGAATGGCTACACCTTC.